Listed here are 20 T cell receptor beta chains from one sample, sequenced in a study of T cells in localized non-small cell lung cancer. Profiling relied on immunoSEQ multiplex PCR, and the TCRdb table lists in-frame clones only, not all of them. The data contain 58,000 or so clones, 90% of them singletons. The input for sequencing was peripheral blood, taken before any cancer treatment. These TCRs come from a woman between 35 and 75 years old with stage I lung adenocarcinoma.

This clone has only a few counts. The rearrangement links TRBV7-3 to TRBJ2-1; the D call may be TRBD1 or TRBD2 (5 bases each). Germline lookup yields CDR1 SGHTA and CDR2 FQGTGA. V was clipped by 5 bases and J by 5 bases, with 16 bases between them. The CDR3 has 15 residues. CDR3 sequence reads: CASSPSRDLNNEQFF. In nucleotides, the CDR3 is TGTGCCAGCAGCCCGTCCCGGGACCTTAACAATGAGCAGTTCTTC.

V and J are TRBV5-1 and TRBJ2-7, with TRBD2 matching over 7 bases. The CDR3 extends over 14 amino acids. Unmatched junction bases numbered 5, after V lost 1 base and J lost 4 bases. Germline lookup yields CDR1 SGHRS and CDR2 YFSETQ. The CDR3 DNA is TGCGCCAGCAGCTTGACCGGGGAGGGTTACGAGCAGTACTTC. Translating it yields CASSLTGEGYEQYF.

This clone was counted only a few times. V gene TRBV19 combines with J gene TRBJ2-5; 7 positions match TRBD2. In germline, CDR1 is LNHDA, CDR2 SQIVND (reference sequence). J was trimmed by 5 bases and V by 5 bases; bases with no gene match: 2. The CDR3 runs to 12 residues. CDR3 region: CASSWGGETQYF. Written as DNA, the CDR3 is TGTGCCAGTAGTTGGGGAGGGGAGACCCAGTACTTC.

CDR3 residues: CASSYDRVHTEAFF. CDR3 DNA: TGTGCCAGCAGCTATGACAGGGTTCACACTGAAGCTTTCTTT. The chain links TRBV7-2 to TRBJ1-1; the match to TRBD1 covers 7 bases. Germline V lookup: CDR1 SGHTA, CDR2 FQGNSA. V gave up 4 bases and J gave up 3 bases; unmatched junction bases: 5. This CDR3 spans 14 amino acids.

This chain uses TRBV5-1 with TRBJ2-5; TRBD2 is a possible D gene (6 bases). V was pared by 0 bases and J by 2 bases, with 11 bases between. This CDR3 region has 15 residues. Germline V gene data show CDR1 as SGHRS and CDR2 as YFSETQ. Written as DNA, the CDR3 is TGCGCCAGCAGCTTGGCCGGGAGACTTCAAGAGACCCAGTACTTC. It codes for CASSLAGRLQETQYF.

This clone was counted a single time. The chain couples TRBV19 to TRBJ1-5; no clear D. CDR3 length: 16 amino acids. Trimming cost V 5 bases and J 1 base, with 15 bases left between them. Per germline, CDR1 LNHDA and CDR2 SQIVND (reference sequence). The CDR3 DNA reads TGTGCCAGTAGTTTCCCGACACTGCAGAGCAATCAGCCCCAGCATTTT. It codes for CASSFPTLQSNQPQHF.

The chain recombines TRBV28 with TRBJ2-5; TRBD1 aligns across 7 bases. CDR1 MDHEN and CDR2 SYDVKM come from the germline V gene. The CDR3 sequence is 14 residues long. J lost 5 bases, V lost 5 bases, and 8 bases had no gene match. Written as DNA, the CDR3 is TGTGCCAGCAGTGAAAGACAGGGAGAGGAGACCCAGTACTTC. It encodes CASSERQGEETQYF.

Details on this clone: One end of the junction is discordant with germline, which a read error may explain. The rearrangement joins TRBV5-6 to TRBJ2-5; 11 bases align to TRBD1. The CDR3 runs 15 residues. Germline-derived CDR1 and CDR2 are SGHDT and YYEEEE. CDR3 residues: CAGSTGTGGQETQYF. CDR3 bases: TGTGCCGGCAGCACCGGGACAGGGGGCCAAGAGACCCAGTACTTC.

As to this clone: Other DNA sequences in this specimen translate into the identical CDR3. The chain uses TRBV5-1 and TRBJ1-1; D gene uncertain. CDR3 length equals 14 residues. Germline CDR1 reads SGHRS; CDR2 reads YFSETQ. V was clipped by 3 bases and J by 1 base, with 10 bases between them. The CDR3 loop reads CASSSGTENTEAFF. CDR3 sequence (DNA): TGCGCCAGCAGCTCGGGCACCGAGAACACTGAAGCTTTCTTT.

The CDR3 DNA reads as TGTGCCAGCACCTATGGGGGCAGGGACACTGAAGCTTTCTTT. As protein: CASTYGGRDTEAFF. The chain joins TRBV6-6 to TRBJ1-1; D might be TRBD1 (6 bases). Trimming stripped 7 bases from V and 3 bases from J, with 15 bases between. Germline CDR1 and CDR2: MNHNY and SVGAGI (reference sequence). This CDR3 has 14 residues.

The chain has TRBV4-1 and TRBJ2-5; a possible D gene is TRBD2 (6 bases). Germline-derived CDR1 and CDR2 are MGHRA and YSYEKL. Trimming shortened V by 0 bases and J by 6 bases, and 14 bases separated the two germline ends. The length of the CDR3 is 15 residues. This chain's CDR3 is CASSQEYDGGKTQYF. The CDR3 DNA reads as TGCGCCAGCAGCCAAGAATATGACGGGGGAAAGACCCAGTACTTC.

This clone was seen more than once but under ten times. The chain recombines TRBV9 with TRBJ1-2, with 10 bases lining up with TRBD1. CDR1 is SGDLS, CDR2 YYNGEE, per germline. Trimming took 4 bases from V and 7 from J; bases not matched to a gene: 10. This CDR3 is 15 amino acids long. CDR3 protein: CASSPRQGAWSGYTF. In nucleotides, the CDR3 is TGTGCCAGCAGCCCCCGACAGGGGGCCTGGAGTGGCTACACCTTC.

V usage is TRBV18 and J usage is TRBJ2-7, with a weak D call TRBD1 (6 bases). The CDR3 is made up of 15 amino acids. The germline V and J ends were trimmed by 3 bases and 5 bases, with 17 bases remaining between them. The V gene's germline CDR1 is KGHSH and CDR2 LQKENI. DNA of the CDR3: TGTGCCAGCTCACCCCTCCCAGGGGCAACCCACGAGCAGTACTTC. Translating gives CASSPLPGATHEQYF.

CDR3 nucleotide sequence: TGTGCCAGCAGGACAGGGCGACCCTACGAGCAGTACTTC. It specifies CASRTGRPYEQYF. V usage is TRBV6-5 and J usage is TRBJ2-7, with TRBD1 matching 7 bases. The germline gives CDR1 MNHEY, CDR2 SVGAGI. CDR3 length: 13 amino acids. V lost 6 bases, J lost 2 bases, and 4 bases stayed unmatched.

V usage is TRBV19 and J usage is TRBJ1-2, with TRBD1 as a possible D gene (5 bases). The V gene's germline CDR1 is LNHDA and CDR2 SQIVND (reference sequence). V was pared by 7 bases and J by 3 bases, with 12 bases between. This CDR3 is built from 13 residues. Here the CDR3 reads CASIDDRDYGYTF. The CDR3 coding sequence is TGTGCCAGTATCGACGACAGAGACTATGGCTACACCTTC.

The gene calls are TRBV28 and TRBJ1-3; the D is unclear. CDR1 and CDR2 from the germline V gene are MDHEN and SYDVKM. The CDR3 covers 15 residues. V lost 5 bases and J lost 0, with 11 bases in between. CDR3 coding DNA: TGTGCCAGCAGTGCCGCGGGAGGCTCTGGAAACACCATATATTTT. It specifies CASSAAGGSGNTIYF.

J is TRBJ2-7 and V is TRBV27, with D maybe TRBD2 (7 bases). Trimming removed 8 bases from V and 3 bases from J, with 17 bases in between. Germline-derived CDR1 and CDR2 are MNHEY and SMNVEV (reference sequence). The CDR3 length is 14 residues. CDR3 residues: CASRGAASDYEQYF. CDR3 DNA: TGTGCCAGCCGGGGGGCAGCATCAGACTACGAGCAGTACTTC.

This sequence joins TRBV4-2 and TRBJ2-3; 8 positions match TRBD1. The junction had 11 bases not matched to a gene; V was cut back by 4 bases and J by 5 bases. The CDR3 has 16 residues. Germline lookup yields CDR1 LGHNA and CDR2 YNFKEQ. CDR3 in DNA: TGTGCCAGCAGCCCGGCCGGACAGGGAAGTGAAGATACGCAGTATTTT. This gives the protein CASSPAGQGSEDTQYF.

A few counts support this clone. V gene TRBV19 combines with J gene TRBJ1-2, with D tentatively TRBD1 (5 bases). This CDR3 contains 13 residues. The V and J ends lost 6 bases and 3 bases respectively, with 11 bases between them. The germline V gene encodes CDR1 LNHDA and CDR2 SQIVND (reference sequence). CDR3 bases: TGTGCCAGTAGGCGAACAGGTGACTATGGCTACACCTTC. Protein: CASRRTGDYGYTF.

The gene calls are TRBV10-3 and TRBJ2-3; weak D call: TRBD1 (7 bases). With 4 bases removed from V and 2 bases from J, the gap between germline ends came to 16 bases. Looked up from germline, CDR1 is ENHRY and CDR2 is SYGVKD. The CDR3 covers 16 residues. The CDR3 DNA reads TGTGCCATCAGTGGTGGACGGGGGACAGTCACAGATACGCAGTATTTT. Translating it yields CAISGGRGTVTDTQYF.